The source of this T cell receptor (beta chain) is a study of T cell repertoires in cytomegalovirus infection. The wider study: Both recently identified HLA-C-restricted and well-studied HLA-B-restricted CMV epitopes were used in the study. TCR beta signatures that were public indicated CMV infection and matching HLA type.

Study-level results: Dominating the ex vivo response were HLA-C-restricted CMV-specific TCR beta clonotypes. CMV carriers having the relevant HLA were flagged by cumulative public TCR beta family frequency.

V lost 5 bases to trimming and J lost 3 bases, with 15 bases between them. This CDR3 comprises 15 residues. The germline CDR1 and CDR2 sequences are SGDLS and YYNGEE. TCRdb redid the calling of the reads with MiXCR, one entry per CDR3 protein. This sample has about 740,000 distinct CDR3 sequences, with roughly a third found just once. Concerning this clonotype: The antigen remains unidentified.

The sample in question was cultured PBMCs, obtained from culture after CMV antigen stimulation. This receptor was obtained from a human donor in good health (CMV status not recorded). Some clones in this sample may be carry-over from other donors' samples. V is TRBV9 and J is TRBJ1-5; possible D gene TRBD1, 6 bases. The CDR3 spells CASSKAGEYNQPQHF. As DNA, the CDR3 is TGTGCCAGCAGTAAGGCAGGGGAATACAATCAGCCCCAGCATTTT.